A single sample gave rise to the 11 T cell receptor beta chains below, sequenced in a study of T-cell reconstitution after alpha-beta-depleted transplantation in children. Unique molecular identifiers featured in how the TCRbeta library was prepared. TCRdb re-derived calls from the PCR reads in MiXCR, one entry per CDR3 protein. The repertoire holds roughly 500,000 distinct CDR3 sequences, with around 13% as singletons. The sample here was PBMCs from the stem cell graft donor, taken from the stem cell graft. The origin of the receptors is a human donor who donated a stem cell graft to a child with combined immunodeficiency.

The chain joins TRBV5-8 to TRBJ2-3; unclear D gene. The germline CDR1 and CDR2 sequences are SGHTS and YDEGEE. This CDR3 has 17 amino acids. Deletions cut 4 bases from V and 7 bases from J, with 25 bases between. The CDR3 nucleotides read TGTGCCAGCAGCCAAATAAAACGACTCCACACGAAATATACGCAGTATTTT. Residues: CASSQIKRLHTKYTQYF.

The rearrangement links TRBV12-3 or TRBV12-4 to TRBJ2-3; 11 nucleotides agree with TRBD2. This CDR3 region has 16 residues. The V and J ends lost 1 base and 4 bases, in that order; junction bases with no gene match: 4. In DNA, the CDR3 is TGTGCCAGCAGTTTAGGTACTAGCGGGGGTGCAGATACGCAGTATTTT. The encoded protein is CASSLGTSGGADTQYF.

This clonotype was detected only a few times. The genes are TRBV21-1 and TRBJ1-2. TRBV21-1 is described as a pseudogene. The CDR3 is made up of 13 amino acids. CDR3 in amino acids: CASSTVTSYGYTF. As DNA, the CDR3 is TGTGCCAGCAGCACCGTCACGAGCTATGGCTACACCTTC.

Written as DNA, the CDR3 is TGTGCCAGCAGCTCACACAAAAGATTTAGCTCCTACAATGAGCAGTTCTTC. This sequence encodes CASSSHKRFSSYNEQFF. The J gene is TRBJ2-1, the V gene TRBV7-2; no firm D call. This CDR3 is built from 17 residues. Germline values: CDR1 SGHTA, CDR2 FQGNSA. Trimming pared 4 bases from V and 0 bases from J, leaving 16 bases between.

This clonotype was picked up many times. This rearrangement joins TRBV12-3 or TRBV12-4 to TRBJ2-2, with D tentatively TRBD1 (5 bases). V lost 6 bases, J lost 1 base, and 6 bases lay in between. The CDR3 contains 13 residues. The CDR3 loop reads CASRDKNTGELFF. CDR3 DNA sequence: TGTGCCAGCAGGGACAAGAACACCGGGGAGCTGTTTTTT.

This clonotype was counted between two and nine times. V and J are TRBV20-1 and TRBJ2-7; 7 bases match TRBD1. The germline gives CDR1 DFQATT, CDR2 SNEGSKA (reference sequence). This CDR3 is built from 12 residues. V was clipped by 6 bases and J by 5 bases; unmatched bases: 7. Written as DNA, the CDR3 is TGCAGTGCCGACCTGACAGGGCACGAGCAGTACTTC. Encoded protein: CSADLTGHEQYF.

This clonotype turned up a few times. V usage is TRBV9 and J usage is TRBJ2-1, with TRBD2 matching over 7 bases. V lost 0 bases to trimming and J lost 7 bases; unmatched junction nucleotides: 4. CDR3 length equals 14 residues. The germline V gene has CDR1 SGDLS and CDR2 YYNGEE. The CDR3 here is CASSVGGSRNEQFF. The CDR3, as DNA: TGTGCCAGCAGCGTAGGCGGGAGTCGGAATGAGCAGTTCTTC.

The chain carries TRBV12-3 or TRBV12-4 and TRBJ2-3; the D is unclear. Trimming removed 5 bases at V and 0 bases at J, with 15 bases between. The CDR3 has 16 amino acids. DNA of the CDR3: TGTGCCAGCAGTGAACCGACACAGACTAGCACAGATACGCAGTATTTT. It encodes CASSEPTQTSTDTQYF.

This clonotype was counted many times. The chain has TRBV25-1 and TRBJ2-5, with 9 bases aligning to TRBD2. Germline CDR1 and CDR2: MGHDK and SYGVNS. J was trimmed by 2 bases and V by 1 base; bases with no gene match: 2. This CDR3 contains 15 residues. The CDR3 here is CASSESSGNQETQYF. As DNA, the CDR3 is TGTGCCAGCAGTGAATCTAGCGGGAATCAAGAGACCCAGTACTTC.

The genes are TRBV29-1 and TRBJ2-5, with 11 positions matching TRBD2. J was trimmed by 3 bases and V by 1 base; bases with no gene match: 4. The germline V gene has CDR1 SQVTM and CDR2 ANQGSEA. The CDR3 length is 15 residues. The CDR3 DNA follows: TGCAGCGTTGAAGTAGCGGGAGGGCCGGAAGAGACCCAGTACTTC. Amino acid sequence: CSVEVAGGPEETQYF.

The rearrangement links TRBV19 to TRBJ2-7; 7 bases align to TRBD2. The CDR3 runs to 16 residues. The germline gives CDR1 LNHDA, CDR2 SQIVND (reference sequence). J was trimmed by 0 bases and V by 5 bases; bases with no gene match: 10. CDR3 amino acids: CASSRPGGASSYEQYF. In nucleotides, the CDR3 is TGTGCCAGTAGTCGGCCGGGAGGTGCGAGCTCCTACGAGCAGTACTTC.